This entry lists 5 T cell receptor beta chains sequenced from one sample in a study of blood T cell repertoires in COVID-19. Assay used: immunoSEQ multiplex PCR; TCRdb lists only in-frame clones, some missing. The data contain hundreds of thousands of clones, about 90% of them seen just once; the ten biggest clones take up roughly 1%. Sequenced: PBMCs or T cells enriched from blood (not recorded which). The receptors derive from a woman in her twenties or thirties who had recovered from COVID-19.

In its sample, this clone was seen once. The V call is TRBV5-1, the J call TRBJ1-3; TRBD1 matches 12 bases. Germline CDR1 reads SGHRS; CDR2 reads YFSETQ. V was pared by 4 bases and J by 0 bases, with 5 bases of the junction left unmatched. The CDR3 contains 17 residues. CDR3 DNA: TGCGCCAGCAGCCAGGGGACAGGGGGCAGCTCTGGAAACACCATATATTTT. Protein: CASSQGTGGSSGNTIYF.

The gene calls are TRBV28 and TRBJ2-1; the match to TRBD1 covers 8 bases. After removal of 2 bases from V and 3 bases from J, the junction contained 6 bases not matched to a gene. The V gene's germline CDR1 is MDHEN and CDR2 SYDVKM. The CDR3 runs to 16 residues. The CDR3 DNA reads as TGTGCCAGCAGTTTAAGGTGGACAGGGTTCTACAATGAGCAGTTCTTC. This gives the protein CASSLRWTGFYNEQFF. The complete variable domain, with remaining parts taken from reference TRBV28 and TRBJ2-1, reads DVKVTQSSRYLVKRTGEKVFLECVQDMDHENMFWYRQDPGLGLRLIYFSYDVKMKEKGDIPEGYSVSREKKERFSLILESASTNQTSMYLCASSLRWTGFYNEQFFGPGTRLTVL.

This clone was seen just once. The rearrangement joins TRBV7-9 to TRBJ2-5; TRBD1 agrees at 12 bases. Germline V gene data show CDR1 as SEHNR and CDR2 as FQNEAQ (reference sequence). V trimming: 3 bases; J trimming: 3 bases; junction bases outside the gene matches: 2. This CDR3 has 15 amino acids. The CDR3, as DNA: TGTGCCAGCAGCTTCGGGACAGGGGGCGAAGAGACCCAGTACTTC. Residues: CASSFGTGGEETQYF.

This chain connects TRBV6-1 to TRBJ2-3; 8 bases align to TRBD1. This CDR3 spans 15 amino acids. V lost 2 bases and J lost 3; bases outside the gene matches: 4. The germline gives CDR1 MNHNS, CDR2 SASEGT. The CDR3: CASSESGGRTDTQYF. The CDR3 nucleotides are TGTGCCAGCAGTGAATCAGGGGGCCGTACAGATACGCAGTATTTT.

The rearrangement links TRBV10-3 to TRBJ2-7, with D perhaps TRBD1 (7 bases). Germline V gene data show CDR1 as ENHRY and CDR2 as SYGVKD. Trimming pared 2 bases from V and 3 bases from J, leaving 11 bases between. This CDR3 contains 14 residues. The CDR3 DNA is TGTGCCATCAGTGAGGCGGGGACAGACTACGAGCAGTACTTC. This encodes CAISEAGTDYEQYF.